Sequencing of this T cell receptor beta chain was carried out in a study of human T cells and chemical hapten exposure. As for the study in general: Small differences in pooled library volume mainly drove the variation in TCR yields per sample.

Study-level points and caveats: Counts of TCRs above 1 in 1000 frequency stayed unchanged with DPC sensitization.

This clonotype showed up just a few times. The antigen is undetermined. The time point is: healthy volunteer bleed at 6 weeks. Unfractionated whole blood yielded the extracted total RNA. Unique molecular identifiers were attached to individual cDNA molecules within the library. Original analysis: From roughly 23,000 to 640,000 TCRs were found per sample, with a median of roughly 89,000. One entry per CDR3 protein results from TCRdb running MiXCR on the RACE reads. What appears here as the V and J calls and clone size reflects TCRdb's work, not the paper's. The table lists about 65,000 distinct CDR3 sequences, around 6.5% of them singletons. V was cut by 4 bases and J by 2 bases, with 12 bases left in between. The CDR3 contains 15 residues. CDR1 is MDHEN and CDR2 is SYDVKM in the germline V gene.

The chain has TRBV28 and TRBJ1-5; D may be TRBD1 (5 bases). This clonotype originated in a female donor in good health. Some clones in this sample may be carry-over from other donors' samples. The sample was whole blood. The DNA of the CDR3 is TGTGCCAGCAGTTCCCTCGGCAGGGGCAATCAGCCCCAGCATTTT. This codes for CASSSLGRGNQPQHF.